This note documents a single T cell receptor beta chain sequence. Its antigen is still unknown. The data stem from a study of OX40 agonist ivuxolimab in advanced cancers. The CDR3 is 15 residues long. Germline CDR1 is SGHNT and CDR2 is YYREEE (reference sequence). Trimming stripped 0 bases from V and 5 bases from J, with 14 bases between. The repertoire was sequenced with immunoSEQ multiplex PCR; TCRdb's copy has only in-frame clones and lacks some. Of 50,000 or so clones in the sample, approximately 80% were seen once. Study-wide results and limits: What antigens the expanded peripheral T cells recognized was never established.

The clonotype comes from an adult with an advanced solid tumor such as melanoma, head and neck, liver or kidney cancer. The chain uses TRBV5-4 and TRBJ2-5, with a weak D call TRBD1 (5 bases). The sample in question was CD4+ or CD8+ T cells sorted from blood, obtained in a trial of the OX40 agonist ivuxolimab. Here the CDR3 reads CASSLGWGQEETQYF. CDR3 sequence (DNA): TGTGCCAGCAGCTTGGGATGGGGCCAGGAGGAGACCCAGTACTTC.